This T cell receptor beta chain was captured by sequencing in a study of cytomegalovirus exposure and HLA in healthy donors. CDR1 SEHNR and CDR2 FQNEAQ come from the germline V gene (reference sequence). The CDR3 sequence is 14 residues long. V was shortened by 2 bases and J by 5 bases, with 12 bases between the two germline ends. The assay was immunoSEQ multiplex PCR, and TCRdb's table has in-frame clones only and misses some. The sample has approximately 100,000 clones, about 90% seen once. The TCR was taken from a woman aged 18-29 years in good health and CMV-seronegative. J is TRBJ1-2 and V is TRBV7-9; D is undetermined. The sequenced sample consisted of PBMCs. CDR3 loop: CASSLTSVEYGYTF. DNA for the CDR3: TGTGCCAGCAGCTTAACATCGGTGGAGTATGGCTACACCTTC.